Sequencing of this TCR beta chain was carried out in a study of blood T cell repertoires in COVID-19. This CDR3 region has 9 residues. The table came from immunoSEQ multiplex PCR; TCRdb's copy has only in-frame clones and leaves some out. The sample records around 80,000 clones, just over 85% being singletons. This chain connects TRBV21-1 to TRBJ1-2. TRBV21-1 is listed as a pseudogene. Source material: peripheral blood. The clonotype was recovered from a woman older than 75 with acute or convalescent COVID-19. For the CDR3, the DNA is TGTGCCAGCACCGGGGGTCAAACCTTC. It yields the protein CASTGGQTF.